This T cell receptor (beta chain) appears in the sequencing data of a study of cytotoxic CD8 clonotypes in ibrutinib-treated CLL. CDR1 and CDR2 from the germline V gene are SGHNT and YYREEE (reference sequence). V was shortened by 0 bases and J by 9 bases, with 7 bases between the two germline ends. The CDR3 spans 12 residues. The data were produced by immunoSEQ multiplex PCR, yet TCRdb's version contains in-frame clones alone and is incomplete. The sample shows roughly 150,000 clones, roughly 84% of them seen only once. For this clone: The same CDR3 arises from other DNA sequences in this sample as well.

The receptor's source is a human donor with chronic lymphocytic leukemia. This sequence joins TRBV5-4 and TRBJ2-1; possibly TRBD1 for D (5 bases). This material consisted of PBMCs, taken at disease progression, from a patient treated with ibrutinib. The CDR3 region is CASSLDRGEQFF. CDR3 DNA sequence: TGTGCCAGCAGCTTGGATAGGGGTGAGCAGTTCTTC.